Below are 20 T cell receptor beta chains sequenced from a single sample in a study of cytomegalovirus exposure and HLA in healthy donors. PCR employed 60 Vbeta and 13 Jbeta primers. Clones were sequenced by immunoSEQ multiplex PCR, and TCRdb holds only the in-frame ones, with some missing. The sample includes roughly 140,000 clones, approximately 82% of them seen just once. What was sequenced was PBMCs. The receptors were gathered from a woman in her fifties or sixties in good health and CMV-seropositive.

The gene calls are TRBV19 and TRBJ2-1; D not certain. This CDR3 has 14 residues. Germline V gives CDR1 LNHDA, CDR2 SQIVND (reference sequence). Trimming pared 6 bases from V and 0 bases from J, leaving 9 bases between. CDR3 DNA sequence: TGTGCCAGTAGCCCGGTTTTCTCCTACAATGAGCAGTTCTTC. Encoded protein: CASSPVFSYNEQFF.

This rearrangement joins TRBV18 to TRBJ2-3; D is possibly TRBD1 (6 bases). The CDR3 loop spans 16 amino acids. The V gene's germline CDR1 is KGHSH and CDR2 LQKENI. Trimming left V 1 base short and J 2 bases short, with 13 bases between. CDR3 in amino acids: CASSPQPGALTDTQYF. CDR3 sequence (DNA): TGTGCCAGCTCACCACAACCAGGGGCCCTCACAGATACGCAGTATTTT.

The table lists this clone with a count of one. The CDR3 nucleotides are TGTGCCAGCAGTGTGAGCGGGGGCACAGATACGCAGTATTTT. Amino acids: CASSVSGGTDTQYF. The J gene is TRBJ2-3, the V gene TRBV2; 7 positions agree with TRBD2. The CDR3 runs 14 residues. CDR1 and CDR2 (germline): SNHLY, FYNNEI. The V gene end was trimmed by 4 bases and the J gene end by 1 base; junction bases not matched to a gene: 2.

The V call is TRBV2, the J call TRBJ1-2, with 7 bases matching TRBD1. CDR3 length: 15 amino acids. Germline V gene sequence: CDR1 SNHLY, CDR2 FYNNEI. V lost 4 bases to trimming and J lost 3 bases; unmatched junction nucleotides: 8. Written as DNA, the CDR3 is TGTGCCAGCAGTGGGGGACAGAACTACTACTATGGCTACACCTTC. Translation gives CASSGGQNYYYGYTF.

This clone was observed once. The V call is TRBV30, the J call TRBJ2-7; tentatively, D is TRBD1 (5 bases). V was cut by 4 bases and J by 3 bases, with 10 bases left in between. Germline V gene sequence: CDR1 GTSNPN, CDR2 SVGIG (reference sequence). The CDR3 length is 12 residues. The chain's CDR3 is CAWKGQGYEQYF. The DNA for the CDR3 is TGTGCCTGGAAGGGGCAGGGCTACGAGCAGTACTTC.

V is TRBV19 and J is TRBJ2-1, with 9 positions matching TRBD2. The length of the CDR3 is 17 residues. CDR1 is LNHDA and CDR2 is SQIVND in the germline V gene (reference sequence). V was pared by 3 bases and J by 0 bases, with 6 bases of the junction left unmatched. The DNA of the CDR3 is TGTGCCAGTAGTATTCAGCGGGGGGCTTCCTCCTACAATGAGCAGTTCTTC. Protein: CASSIQRGASSYNEQFF.

In DNA, the CDR3 is TGTGCCAGCAGACCCCAAGCCTCAAGTTCGCCTCACGAGCAGTACTTC. It yields the protein CASRPQASSSPHEQYF. V and J are TRBV2 and TRBJ2-7; D gene ambiguous. V lost 6 bases and J 5 bases, leaving 23 bases between the germline ends. CDR3 length: 16 amino acids. Germline CDR1 and CDR2: SNHLY and FYNNEI.

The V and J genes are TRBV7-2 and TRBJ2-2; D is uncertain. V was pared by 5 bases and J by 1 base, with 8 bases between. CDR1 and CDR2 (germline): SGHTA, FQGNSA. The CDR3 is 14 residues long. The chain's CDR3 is CASSAALNTGELFF. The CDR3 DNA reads TGTGCCAGCAGCGCGGCCTTGAACACCGGGGAGCTGTTTTTT.

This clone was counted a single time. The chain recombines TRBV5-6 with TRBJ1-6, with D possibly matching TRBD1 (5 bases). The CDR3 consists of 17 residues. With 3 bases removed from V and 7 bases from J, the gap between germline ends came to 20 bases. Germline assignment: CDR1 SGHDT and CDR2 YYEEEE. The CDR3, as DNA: TGTGCCAGCAGCTCGTTGGGTCCAGGGTCCGGGAATTCACCCCTCCACTTT. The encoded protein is CASSSLGPGSGNSPLHF.

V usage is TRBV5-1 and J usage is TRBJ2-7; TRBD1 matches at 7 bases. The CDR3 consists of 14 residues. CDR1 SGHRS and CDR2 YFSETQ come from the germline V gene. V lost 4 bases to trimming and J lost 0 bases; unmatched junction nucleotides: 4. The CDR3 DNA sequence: TGCGCCAGCAGCCCCGGGGACAGCTCCTACGAGCAGTACTTC. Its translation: CASSPGDSSYEQYF.

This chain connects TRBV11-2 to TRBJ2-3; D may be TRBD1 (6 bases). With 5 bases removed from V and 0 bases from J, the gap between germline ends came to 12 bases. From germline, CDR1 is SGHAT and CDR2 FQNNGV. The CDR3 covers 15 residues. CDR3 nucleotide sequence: TGTGCCAGCAGCCTATCAGACAGGAGCACAGATACGCAGTATTTT. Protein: CASSLSDRSTDTQYF. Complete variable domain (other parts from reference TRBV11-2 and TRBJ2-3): EAGVAQSPRYKIIEKRQSVAFWCNPISGHATLYWYQQILGQGPKLLIQFQNNGVVDDSQLPKDRFSAERLKGVDSTLKIQPAKLEDSAVYLCASSLSDRSTDTQYFGPGTRLTVL.

The CDR3 DNA reads TGTGCCAGCAGCTTAGAGCGGATAAGGGAGACAGATACGCAGTATTTT. Its protein product is CASSLERIRETDTQYF. The gene calls are TRBV11-3 and TRBJ2-3; D perhaps matches TRBD2 (5 bases). The CDR3 totals 16 residues. V was cut by 0 bases and J by 3 bases, with 13 bases left in between. Germline lookup yields CDR1 SGHNT and CDR2 YENEEA.

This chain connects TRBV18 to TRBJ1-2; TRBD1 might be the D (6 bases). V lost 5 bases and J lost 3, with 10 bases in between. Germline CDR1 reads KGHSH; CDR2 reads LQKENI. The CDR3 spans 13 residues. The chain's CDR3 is CASSEQGDYGYTF. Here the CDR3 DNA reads TGTGCCAGCTCAGAACAGGGCGACTATGGCTACACCTTC.

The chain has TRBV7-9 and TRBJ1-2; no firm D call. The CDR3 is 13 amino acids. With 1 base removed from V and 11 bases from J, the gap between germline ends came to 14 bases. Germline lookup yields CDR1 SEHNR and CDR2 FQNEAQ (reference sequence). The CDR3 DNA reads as TGTGCCAGCAGCTTAGGCCGTCGGGGTCTGTACACCTTC. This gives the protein CASSLGRRGLYTF.

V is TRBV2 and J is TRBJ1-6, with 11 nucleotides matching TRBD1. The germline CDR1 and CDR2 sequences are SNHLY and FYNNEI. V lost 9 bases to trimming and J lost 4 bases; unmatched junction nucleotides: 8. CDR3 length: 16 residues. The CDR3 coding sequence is TGTGCCAGTATCGGGACAGGGGGATGGTATAATTCACCCCTCCACTTT. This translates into CASIGTGGWYNSPLHF.

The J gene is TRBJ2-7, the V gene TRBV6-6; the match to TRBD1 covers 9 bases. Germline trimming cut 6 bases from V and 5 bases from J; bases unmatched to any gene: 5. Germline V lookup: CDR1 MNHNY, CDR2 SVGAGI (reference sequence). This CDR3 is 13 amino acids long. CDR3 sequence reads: CASRPQGAHEQYF. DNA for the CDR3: TGTGCCAGCAGGCCACAGGGGGCCCACGAGCAGTACTTC.

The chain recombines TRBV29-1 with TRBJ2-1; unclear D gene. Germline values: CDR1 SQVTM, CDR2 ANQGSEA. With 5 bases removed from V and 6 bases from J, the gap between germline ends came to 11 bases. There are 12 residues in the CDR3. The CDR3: CSVSQTGNEQFF. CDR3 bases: TGCAGCGTTTCACAGACCGGCAATGAGCAGTTCTTC.

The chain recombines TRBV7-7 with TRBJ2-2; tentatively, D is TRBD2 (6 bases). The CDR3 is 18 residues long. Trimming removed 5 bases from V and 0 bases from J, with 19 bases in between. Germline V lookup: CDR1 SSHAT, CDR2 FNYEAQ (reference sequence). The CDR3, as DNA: TGTGCCAGCAGCCCCGGGACTCTGGGACTTGCGAACACCGGGGAGCTGTTTTTT. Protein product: CASSPGTLGLANTGELFF.

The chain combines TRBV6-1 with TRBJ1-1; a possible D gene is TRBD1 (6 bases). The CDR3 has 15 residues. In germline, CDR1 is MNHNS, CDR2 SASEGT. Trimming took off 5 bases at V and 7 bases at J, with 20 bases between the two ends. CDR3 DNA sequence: TGTGCCAGCAGTCCCCGCGGGGGGGCGAGGAATGAAGCTTTCTTT. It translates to CASSPRGGARNEAFF.

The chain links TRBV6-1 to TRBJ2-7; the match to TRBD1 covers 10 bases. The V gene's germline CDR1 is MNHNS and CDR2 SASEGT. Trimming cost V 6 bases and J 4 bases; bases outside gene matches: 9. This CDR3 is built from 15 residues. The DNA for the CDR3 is TGTGCCAGCAGCTTACTTCGGACAGGGGGGTACGAGCAGTACTTC. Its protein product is CASSLLRTGGYEQYF.